A single sample gave rise to the 26 T cell receptor beta chains below, sequenced in a study of graft-versus-host responses after intestinal transplantation. No cognate antigen is known for these TCRs. Profiled with immunoSEQ multiplex PCR; TCRdb holds only in-frame clones, not every one. The data contain about 88,000 clones, around 90% of them singletons. Source: unstimulated CD4+ T cells sorted from spleen or lymph node cells, taken before transplant. The receptors originated from a human donor who was the organ donor for an intestinal transplant.

The V call is TRBV7-9, the J call TRBJ1-1; a possible D gene is TRBD1 (6 bases). CDR3 length equals 14 residues. Germline assignment: CDR1 SEHNR and CDR2 FQNEAQ (reference sequence). The V gene lost 4 bases and the J gene lost 4 bases, with 13 bases spanning the gap. The DNA for the CDR3 is TGTGCCAGCAGCTCAACAGGGTACCTCACTGAAGCTTTCTTT. It yields the protein CASSSTGYLTEAFF.

The rearrangement joins TRBV19 to TRBJ2-7, with 11 bases that match TRBD1. Losses at the gene ends were 9 bases for V and 3 bases for J; bases not matched to a gene: 10. Germline CDR1 is LNHDA and CDR2 is SQIVND (reference sequence). The CDR3 totals 15 residues. CDR3 bases: TGTGCCAGCAGACCCGGGACAGGGGGGGTCTACGAGCAGTACTTC. It specifies CASRPGTGGVYEQYF.

CDR3 nucleotide sequence: TGCGCCAGCAGCTTGACGGGCTCCTACAATGAGCAGTTCTTC. Protein: CASSLTGSYNEQFF. V is TRBV5-1 and J is TRBJ2-1, with unresolved D. CDR1 and CDR2 from the germline V gene are SGHRS and YFSETQ. V was shortened by 1 base and J by 0 bases, with 5 bases between the two germline ends. There are 14 residues in the CDR3.

The gene calls are TRBV2 and TRBJ1-1, with no clear D. The V end was cut by 4 bases, the J end by 0 bases, with 9 bases between. This CDR3 region has 14 residues. In germline, CDR1 is SNHLY, CDR2 FYNNEI. CDR3: CASSAGQLNTEAFF. CDR3 in DNA: TGTGCCAGCAGTGCGGGTCAGTTGAACACTGAAGCTTTCTTT.

J is TRBJ2-3 and V is TRBV5-1, with TRBD2 matching over 8 bases. Germline CDR1 and CDR2: SGHRS and YFSETQ. The CDR3 sequence is 15 residues long. J lost 1 base, V lost 4 bases, and 5 bases had no gene match. The CDR3 reads CASSPTTSGTDTQYF. The CDR3 region has the DNA TGCGCCAGCAGCCCAACGACTAGCGGCACAGATACGCAGTATTTT.

The CDR3 loop reads CASKVGLAGYNEQFF. In DNA form, the CDR3 reads TGCGCCAGCAAGGTGGGACTAGCGGGATACAATGAGCAGTTCTTC. V gene TRBV5-1 combines with J gene TRBJ2-1; 13 positions match TRBD2. Germline loops: CDR1 SGHRS, CDR2 YFSETQ. V gave up 6 bases and J gave up 4 bases; unmatched junction bases: 4. The CDR3 length is 15 residues.

The sample holds one count of this clone. The chain couples TRBV19 to TRBJ1-3, with D hard to call. The germline gives CDR1 LNHDA, CDR2 SQIVND (reference sequence). V was shortened by 11 bases and J by 1 base, with 6 bases between the two germline ends. The CDR3 runs 11 residues. CDR3 coding DNA: TGTGCCGCAGGATCTGGAAACACCATATATTTT. This codes for CAAGSGNTIYF.

V and J are TRBV15 and TRBJ2-7, with D maybe TRBD2 (7 bases). The germline gives CDR1 LNHNV, CDR2 YYDKDF (reference sequence). This CDR3 is built from 17 residues. The germline V and J ends were trimmed by 0 bases and 7 bases, with 22 bases remaining between them. CDR3 region: CATSRDRGGGPDGEQYF. In nucleotides, the CDR3 is TGTGCCACCAGCAGAGATCGTGGCGGGGGCCCTGACGGAGAGCAGTACTTC.

This clone occurred once. The V and J genes are TRBV11-1 and TRBJ2-7; 9 bases map to TRBD1. Germline CDR1 reads SGHAT; CDR2 reads FQDESV (reference sequence). V shed 5 bases and J 3 bases; nucleotides not matched to a gene: 8. CDR3 length: 15 amino acids. CDR3 sequence: CASSVPGQGRYEQYF. The DNA of the CDR3 is TGTGCCAGCAGCGTCCCGGGACAGGGTCGCTACGAGCAGTACTTC. The full variable domain, in which reference TRBV11-1 and TRBJ2-7 provide the parts outside the CDR3, is EAEVAQSPRYKITEKSQAVAFWCDPISGHATLYWYRQILGQGPELLVQFQDESVVDDSQLPKDRFSAERLKGVDSTLKIQPAELGDSAMYLCASSVPGQGRYEQYFGPGTRLTVT.

The chain has TRBV6-1 and TRBJ1-1, with a tentative D call TRBD1 (6 bases). V gave up 6 bases and J gave up 1 base, with 15 bases separating them. Germline CDR1 and CDR2: MNHNS and SASEGT. This CDR3 is built from 15 residues. The CDR3 is CASRAYRVRNTEAFF. For the CDR3, the DNA is TGTGCCAGCAGGGCGTACAGGGTAAGGAACACTGAAGCTTTCTTT.

This clone was seen once. The rearrangement joins TRBV6-1 to TRBJ2-3; possible D gene TRBD2, 7 bases. This CDR3 is built from 15 residues. Trimming took 3 bases from V and 9 from J, leaving 19 bases between them. Germline V CDR1 and CDR2: MNHNS, SASEGT. The CDR3 sequence is CASSERGHHQFTQYF. The CDR3 DNA reads as TGTGCCAGCAGTGAGCGGGGGCACCATCAGTTCACGCAGTATTTT.

Details on this clone: The junction differs from germline at one of its ends, possibly a read error. The chain combines TRBV6-5 with TRBJ1-2; 8 bases map to TRBD1. Germline CDR1 is MNHEY and CDR2 is SVGAGI. The CDR3 contains 16 residues. CDR3 coding DNA: TGTGCCAGCGGTTATGCTCCAGGGGGCGCCCTCTATGGCTACACCTTC. Amino acids: CASGYAPGGALYGYTF.

This clone was recorded only once. CDR3 in amino acids: CASSFGGGPNTGELFF. The DNA of the CDR3 is TGTGCCAGCAGTTTTGGGGGAGGACCGAACACCGGGGAGCTGTTTTTT. The gene calls are TRBV28 and TRBJ2-2, with D tentatively TRBD2 (6 bases). The V gene's germline CDR1 is MDHEN and CDR2 SYDVKM. Trimming took off 3 bases at V and 0 bases at J, with 11 bases between the two ends. This CDR3 is built from 16 residues.

Remarks on this clone: Other DNA sequences from this sample encode an identical CDR3 as well. The chain carries TRBV5-8 and TRBJ1-3, with D unclear. Trimming shortened V by 0 bases and J by 5 bases, and 18 bases separated the two germline ends. From germline, CDR1 is SGHTS and CDR2 YDEGEE. This CDR3 has 17 residues. In nucleotides, the CDR3 is TGTGCCAGCAGCTTGGCCCCCACAGCGGTGCGGAGAAACACCATATATTTT. Encoded protein: CASSLAPTAVRRNTIYF.

In DNA form, the CDR3 reads TGTGCCAGCAGAGTAAGGCGGACTAGCTACGAGCAGTACTTC. This sequence encodes CASRVRRTSYEQYF. The chain combines TRBV2 with TRBJ2-7, with TRBD2 identical over 7 bases. V trimming: 6 bases; J trimming: 3 bases; junction bases outside the gene matches: 8. Germline V gene data show CDR1 as SNHLY and CDR2 as FYNNEI. This CDR3 is built from 14 residues.

This rearrangement joins TRBV7-9 to TRBJ1-5; TRBD1 might be the D (5 bases). The CDR3 sequence is 16 residues long. Germline V gene sequence: CDR1 SEHNR, CDR2 FQNEAQ (reference sequence). V lost 1 base, J lost 4 bases, and 14 bases lay in between. CDR3 DNA sequence: TGTGCCAGCAGCTTAGGGGCAGGGAGGTCAAATCAGCCCCAGCATTTT. Translated, it gives CASSLGAGRSNQPQHF.

The V call is TRBV7-3, the J call TRBJ2-5; 8 bases agree with TRBD1. The DNA end favors TRBJ2-7, so the J call may be wrong. The CDR3 is made up of 13 amino acids. Germline CDR1 SGHTA, CDR2 FQGTGA. CDR3 residues: CASSFTGGNEQYF. The CDR3, as DNA: TGTGCCAGCAGCTTCACAGGGGGGAACGAGCAGTACTTC.

The chain joins TRBV29-1 to TRBJ1-6; 7 bases match TRBD1. V lost 6 bases and J lost 7; bases outside the gene matches: 6. The CDR3 runs to 13 residues. CDR1 and CDR2 (germline): SQVTM, ANQGSEA. The CDR3 nucleotides are TGCAGCGTCGCCGACAGGGAGAATTCACCCCTCCACTTT. It is translated as CSVADRENSPLHF.

The chain uses TRBV28 and TRBJ1-5, with D possibly TRBD1 on 5 matching bases. V was trimmed by 5 bases and J by 6 bases, leaving 17 bases between them. Germline V gene sequence: CDR1 MDHEN, CDR2 SYDVKM. The CDR3 is 15 residues long. CDR3 region: CASSIRDGRVQPQHF. CDR3 nucleotide sequence: TGTGCCAGCAGTATCCGGGACGGGAGGGTTCAGCCCCAGCATTTT.

The chain employs TRBV15 and TRBJ1-2; no clear D. Germline CDR1 is LNHNV and CDR2 is YYDKDF (reference sequence). This CDR3 comprises 16 residues. The V gene lost 0 bases and the J gene lost 6 bases, with 17 bases spanning the gap. The CDR3 here is CATSRDLGRESDGYTF. The CDR3, as DNA: TGTGCCACCAGCAGAGATTTAGGCCGGGAATCCGATGGCTACACCTTC.

The rearrangement links TRBV6-5 to TRBJ1-2; 12 bases align to TRBD1. V shed 0 bases, J shed 8 bases, and the junction held 7 bases outside the gene matches. CDR1 and CDR2 (germline): MNHEY, SVGAGI. CDR3 length: 16 residues. CDR3 sequence reads: CASSYSRGQGAKGYTF. The CDR3 DNA reads as TGTGCCAGCAGTTACTCAAGGGGACAGGGGGCAAAAGGCTACACCTTC.

The genes are TRBV5-1 and TRBJ2-1; 14 nucleotides match TRBD2. Germline V gives CDR1 SGHRS, CDR2 YFSETQ. This CDR3 is 17 amino acids long. Unmatched junction bases numbered 11, after V lost 3 bases and J lost 9 bases. The CDR3 nucleotides read TGCGCCAGCAGCTGGGGACTAGCGGGGGCGCTTAGAGGTGAGCAGTTCTTC. It is translated as CASSWGLAGALRGEQFF.

This clone came up once. The V and J genes are TRBV25-1 and TRBJ2-1, with 12 bases matching TRBD2. V shed 6 bases and J 8 bases; nucleotides not matched to a gene: 5. CDR3 size: 14 residues. Germline loops: CDR1 MGHDK, CDR2 SYGVNS. In nucleotides, the CDR3 is TGTGCCAGCAGACTAGCGGGGGGTTTCGATGAGCAGTTCTTC. Amino acid sequence: CASRLAGGFDEQFF.

The V and J genes are TRBV2 and TRBJ1-5, with 9 nucleotides matching TRBD1. J was trimmed by 0 bases and V by 6 bases; bases with no gene match: 0. The CDR3 contains 14 residues. The germline gives CDR1 SNHLY, CDR2 FYNNEI. CDR3 in amino acids: CASRDRGSNQPQHF. CDR3 nucleotides: TGTGCCAGCAGGGACAGGGGTAGCAATCAGCCCCAGCATTTT.

The rearrangement uses TRBV29-1 and TRBJ2-1; D possibly corresponds to TRBD1 (6 bases). The CDR3 loop spans 14 amino acids. Germline V gives CDR1 SQVTM, CDR2 ANQGSEA. Trimming pared 5 bases from V and 4 bases from J, leaving 15 bases between. The CDR3 DNA follows: TGCAGCGTTCATACTAGAACAGGGTACAATGAGCAGTTCTTC. This translates into CSVHTRTGYNEQFF.

The gene calls are TRBV13 and TRBJ2-1, with 9 bases that match TRBD2. The CDR3 consists of 15 residues. CDR1 PRHDT and CDR2 FYEKMQ come from the germline V gene (reference sequence). The V gene end was trimmed by 7 bases and the J gene end by 4 bases; junction bases not matched to a gene: 8. DNA of the CDR3: TGTGCCAGCACCGGCCGGCTAGCGGGGTACAATGAGCAGTTCTTC. This codes for CASTGRLAGYNEQFF. Full variable domain (remainder filled in from reference TRBV13 and TRBJ2-1): AAGVIQSPRHLIKEKRETATLKCYPIPRHDTVYWYQQGPGQDPQFLISFYEKMQSDKGSIPDRFSAQQFSDYHSELNMSSLELGDSALYFCASTGRLAGYNEQFFGPGTRLTVL.